This T cell receptor beta chain was identified in a study of Ad26.COV2.S vaccination and SARS-CoV-2 variants. Study information: Ad26.COV2.S shots went into the muscle once or twice, 56 days apart. Study-wide points: Substantial post-vaccination breadth of spike-specific CD8+ and CD4+ T cell responses was reported. Whether participants received vaccine or placebo, their non-spike TCR breadth was similar.

A remark on this clone: The antigen is not known.

The method was immunoSEQ multiplex PCR; TCRdb's version includes in-frame clones alone and lacks a portion of them. The sample carries approximately 480,000 clones, around nine tenths recorded once. Treatment reported: some 19 received Ad26.COV2.S at low or high dose, single or two shots; roughly five received placebo; per-sample allocation not given. Day 63 after the first injection of vaccine or placebo was the sampling time. Ad26.COV2.S expressed prefusion-stabilized spike from the original Wuhan strain. CDR1 and CDR2 (germline): KGHSH, LQKENI. Unmatched junction bases numbered 10, after V lost 6 bases and J lost 4 bases. The CDR3 length is 15 residues.

The chain has TRBV18 and TRBJ2-5; 8 nucleotides line up with TRBD1. The sequencing used peripheral blood, collected in a trial of Ad26.COV2.S vaccine versus placebo. This clonotype originated in a person aged 18-65 years who received the Ad26.COV2.S COVID-19 vaccine or a placebo. The CDR3 here is CASSRQGMTLETQYF. CDR3 DNA: TGTGCCAGCTCTCGACAGGGGATGACCCTAGAGACCCAGTACTTC.